One and the same sample provided the 27 T cell receptor beta chains below, sequenced in a study of blood T cell repertoires in COVID-19. The protocol was immunoSEQ multiplex PCR, while the TCRdb copy is restricted to in-frame clones and leaves out a portion. The top ten hold under 30% of the sample, which has about 30,000 clones, about 88% seen once. The sample was peripheral blood. The receptors shown here come from a man older than 75 with acute or convalescent COVID-19.

The J gene is TRBJ2-1, the V gene TRBV5-4; possible D gene TRBD2, 5 bases. CDR1 is SGHNT, CDR2 YYREEE, per germline (reference sequence). The CDR3 loop spans 15 amino acids. V shed 4 bases and J shed 9 bases, with 20 bases lying between them. The CDR3 protein is CASSLRVGLAGEQFF. For the CDR3, the DNA is TGTGCCAGCAGCCTCCGGGTAGGCCTTGCGGGTGAGCAGTTCTTC.

CDR3 DNA sequence: TGTGCCAGCAGCTTGGACTTCCAAGAGACCCAGTACTTC. It is translated as CASSLDFQETQYF. The chain joins TRBV5-4 to TRBJ2-5; D gene uncertain. This CDR3 is built from 13 residues. Between the trimmed V and J ends, which lost 0 bases and 1 base, there was a span of 4 bases. Per the germline V gene, CDR1 is SGHNT and CDR2 is YYREEE (reference sequence).

The genes are TRBV2 and TRBJ1-4; TRBD1 matches at 8 bases. The CDR3 has 14 residues. From germline, CDR1 is SNHLY and CDR2 FYNNEI. Germline trimming cut 4 bases from V and 4 bases from J; bases unmatched to any gene: 2. CDR3 region: CASSGTGSNEKLFF. CDR3 sequence (DNA): TGTGCCAGCAGTGGGACAGGGAGTAATGAAAAACTGTTTTTT.

The chain employs TRBV5-6 and TRBJ2-3; D perhaps matches TRBD2 (6 bases). The CDR3 runs 15 residues. Trimming cost V 0 bases and J 4 bases, with 12 bases left between them. Germline CDR1 reads SGHDT; CDR2 reads YYEEEE. The CDR3 nucleotides read TGTGCCAGCAGCTTGGGACTAGGAGTGGCAGATACGCAGTATTTT. Its protein is CASSLGLGVADTQYF.

The rearrangement joins TRBV4-1 to TRBJ1-1; 7 nucleotides agree with TRBD1. J was trimmed by 6 bases and V by 0 bases; bases with no gene match: 4. The length of the CDR3 is 14 residues. Germline V gene lookup returns CDR1 MGHRA and CDR2 YSYEKL. This CDR3 is CASSQERGRPEAFF. The CDR3 DNA reads TGCGCCAGCAGCCAAGAGAGGGGGCGACCTGAAGCTTTCTTT.

There are a few counts of this clone. This chain links TRBV27 with TRBJ2-2; D ambiguous. The V gene lost 6 bases and the J gene lost 0 bases, with 17 bases spanning the gap. The CDR3 extends over 17 amino acids. In germline, CDR1 is MNHEY, CDR2 SMNVEV (reference sequence). In nucleotides, the CDR3 is TGTGCCAGCAGGACCTTCGTTCGGAGCCCGAACACCGGGGAGCTGTTTTTT. The encoded protein is CASRTFVRSPNTGELFF.

This chain joins TRBV4-1 and TRBJ2-5; D not certain. V was shortened by 2 bases and J by 0 bases, with 16 bases between the two germline ends. Germline assignment: CDR1 MGHRA and CDR2 YSYEKL. CDR3 length: 17 residues. CDR3: CASSQRVISSYQETQYF. The CDR3 coding sequence is TGCGCCAGCAGCCAACGCGTAATTTCCTCGTACCAAGAGACCCAGTACTTC.

The V and J genes are TRBV5-1 and TRBJ2-2, with a possible D match to TRBD1 (5 bases). The germline V and J ends were trimmed by 3 bases and 4 bases, with 16 bases remaining between them. Germline loops: CDR1 SGHRS, CDR2 YFSETQ. The CDR3 is made up of 16 amino acids. CDR3 in amino acids: CASSSRPGGATGELFF. CDR3 nucleotides: TGCGCCAGCAGCTCTAGGCCAGGTGGGGCCACCGGGGAGCTGTTTTTT.

The CDR3 protein is CASSLVTGVGYGYTF. The CDR3 coding sequence is TGTGCCAGCAGCTTGGTGACAGGGGTTGGCTATGGCTACACCTTC. The rearrangement uses TRBV5-6 and TRBJ1-2; 8 bases fit TRBD1. V lost 0 bases to trimming and J lost 4 bases; unmatched junction nucleotides: 5. The germline V gene encodes CDR1 SGHDT and CDR2 YYEEEE. This CDR3 spans 15 amino acids. Using reference TRBV5-6 and TRBJ1-2 for the parts outside the CDR3, the full variable domain is DAGVTQSPTHLIKTRGQQVTLRCSPKSGHDTVSWYQQALGQGPQFIFQYYEEEERQRGNFPDRFSGHQFPNYSSELNVNALLLGDSALYLCASSLVTGVGYGYTFGSGTRLTVV.

This clone was recorded only once. The chain combines TRBV28 with TRBJ1-5, with 7 bases aligning to TRBD1. Germline CDR1 reads MDHEN; CDR2 reads SYDVKM. The CDR3 is 13 residues long. Trimming at V came to 4 bases and at J to 10 bases, leaving 7 bases not matched to a gene. CDR3 DNA: TGTGCCAGCAGTTCCCTCACAGGGGATCCCCAGCATTTT. This encodes CASSSLTGDPQHF.

The genes are TRBV18 and TRBJ1-2, with a weak D call TRBD1 (6 bases). V shed 0 bases and J shed 5 bases, with 7 bases lying between them. The CDR3 totals 13 residues. The germline CDR1 and CDR2 sequences are KGHSH and LQKENI. This CDR3 reads CASSPPTGYGYTF. The CDR3 DNA sequence: TGTGCCAGCTCACCACCGACAGGTTATGGCTACACCTTC.

The chain combines TRBV6-5 with TRBJ1-5; TRBD1 matches 9 bases. V was pared by 7 bases and J by 2 bases, with 6 bases of the junction left unmatched. Germline CDR1 is MNHEY and CDR2 is SVGAGI. This CDR3 region has 15 residues. In nucleotides, the CDR3 is TGTGCCAGCACAAGTTGGACAGGGGGCAATCAGCCCCAGCATTTT. Translating gives CASTSWTGGNQPQHF.

The rearrangement joins TRBV28 to TRBJ1-2, with 7 nucleotides matching TRBD1. Germline V gene sequence: CDR1 MDHEN, CDR2 SYDVKM. The CDR3 spans 14 residues. Trimming at V came to 3 bases and at J to 2 bases, leaving 3 bases not matched to a gene. Here the CDR3 DNA reads TGTGCCAGCAGTTTGAGAGGGGGCAACTATGGCTACACCTTC. It encodes CASSLRGGNYGYTF.

The V gene is TRBV28, the J gene TRBJ2-1; TRBD2 agrees at 10 bases. The CDR3 is 17 residues long. V trimming: 6 bases; J trimming: 9 bases; junction bases outside the gene matches: 17. The germline V gene has CDR1 MDHEN and CDR2 SYDVKM. The CDR3 DNA sequence: TGTGCCAGCAGAACCACCCCTACTAGCGGGAAGGGAATTGAGCAGTTCTTC. Its translation: CASRTTPTSGKGIEQFF.

This chain uses TRBV5-6 with TRBJ1-6; 7 bases match TRBD1. CDR1 SGHDT and CDR2 YYEEEE come from the germline V gene. Trimming removed 4 bases from V and 4 bases from J; junction bases left unmatched: 8. The CDR3 contains 16 residues. Here the CDR3 reads CASSPAGGPYNSPLHF. For the CDR3, the DNA is TGTGCCAGCAGCCCTGCAGGGGGACCTTATAATTCACCCCTCCACTTT.

The chain combines TRBV6-5 with TRBJ2-1; 9 nucleotides line up with TRBD2. The CDR3 extends over 15 amino acids. Trimming took 7 bases from V and 2 from J; bases not matched to a gene: 6. Looked up from germline, CDR1 is MNHEY and CDR2 is SVGAGI. The CDR3 coding sequence is TGTGCCAGCACCCCTAGCGGGATTACCTACAATGAGCAGTTCTTC. Translating it yields CASTPSGITYNEQFF.

The chain is built from TRBV11-2 and TRBJ2-7; 9 bases align to TRBD1. The CDR3 contains 13 residues. Germline values: CDR1 SGHAT, CDR2 FQNNGV. The J segment lost 3 bases and the V segment lost 5 bases, leaving 2 bases of the junction unmatched. CDR3 DNA sequence: TGTGCCAGCAGCAGGGACAGGGTCTACGAGCAGTACTTC. Translation: CASSRDRVYEQYF.

The V call is TRBV5-6, the J call TRBJ1-3; 7 positions agree with TRBD1. The J segment lost 2 bases and the V segment lost 0 bases, leaving 8 bases of the junction unmatched. The CDR3 consists of 17 residues. Germline values: CDR1 SGHDT, CDR2 YYEEEE. This chain's CDR3 is CASSLGPADRAGNTIYF. DNA of the CDR3: TGTGCCAGCAGCTTGGGTCCCGCCGACAGGGCTGGAAACACCATATATTTT.

CDR3 protein: CASSRTGQDSYEQYF. The CDR3 bases are TGCGCCAGCAGCCGAACAGGACAGGACTCCTACGAGCAGTACTTC. The J gene is TRBJ2-7, the V gene TRBV4-1, with 7 nucleotides matching TRBD1. CDR1 and CDR2 (germline): MGHRA, YSYEKL. There are 15 residues in the CDR3. With 4 bases clipped from V and 0 bases from J, the junction kept 6 bases outside the gene matches.

The chain combines TRBV6-6 with TRBJ1-1; D gene ambiguous. The germline V and J ends were trimmed by 0 bases and 0 bases, with 11 bases remaining between them. The CDR3 is made up of 16 amino acids. Looked up from germline, CDR1 is MNHNY and CDR2 is SVGAGI (reference sequence). Here the CDR3 DNA reads TGTGCCAGCAGTTACTCCGTTGGCGACATGAACACTGAAGCTTTCTTT. It codes for CASSYSVGDMNTEAFF.

The chain has TRBV12-3 or TRBV12-4 and TRBJ1-1; 8 bases line up with TRBD1. Unmatched junction bases numbered 2, after V lost 6 bases and J lost 5 bases. This CDR3 has 12 amino acids. The CDR3 sequence is CASRRTGTEAFF. CDR3 DNA: TGTGCCAGCAGACGGACAGGGACTGAAGCTTTCTTT.

This clone was seen a handful of times. The chain couples TRBV11-2 to TRBJ2-7; possible D gene TRBD1, 7 bases. The germline gives CDR1 SGHAT, CDR2 FQNNGV. The CDR3 totals 15 residues. V shed 2 bases and J shed 7 bases, with 18 bases lying between them. CDR3 nucleotide sequence: TGTGCCAGCAGCTTATCAGAGGGCAGGGGGGAAGAGCAGTACTTC. Protein sequence: CASSLSEGRGEEQYF.

The V call is TRBV11-2, the J call TRBJ2-2; TRBD2 aligns across 10 bases. J gave up 8 bases and V 5 bases, and 11 bases lay outside the gene matches. This CDR3 has 16 amino acids. Germline V gene sequence: CDR1 SGHAT, CDR2 FQNNGV. As DNA, the CDR3 is TGTGCCAGCAGCCCCCTAAGCGGGAGGGCCCTAGGGGAGCTGTTTTTT. Translating gives CASSPLSGRALGELFF.

The rearrangement joins TRBV6-6 to TRBJ2-1; 12 nucleotides match TRBD2. The CDR3 length is 16 residues. V was pared by 5 bases and J by 3 bases, with 5 bases of the junction left unmatched. Germline assignment: CDR1 MNHNY and CDR2 SVGAGI (reference sequence). Here the CDR3 reads CASSPRGLAGYNEQFF. The DNA of the CDR3 is TGTGCCAGCAGTCCCCGGGGACTAGCGGGCTACAATGAGCAGTTCTTC.

The chain employs TRBV7-9 and TRBJ1-1, with D perhaps TRBD1 (5 bases). The CDR3 is 13 amino acids. V gave up 5 bases and J gave up 1 base, with 8 bases separating them. Germline CDR1 and CDR2: SEHNR and FQNEAQ (reference sequence). CDR3 nucleotide sequence: TGTGCCAGCAGCCAGCAGGGGAACACTGAAGCTTTCTTT. Protein: CASSQQGNTEAFF.

This clone has a single count. The chain recombines TRBV9 with TRBJ2-1; 13 bases line up with TRBD2. The V segment lost 3 bases and the J segment 6 bases; nucleotides outside the gene matches: 3. CDR3 length equals 15 residues. Germline values: CDR1 SGDLS, CDR2 YYNGEE. CDR3 in amino acids: CASSGGLAGFNEQFF. The CDR3 DNA follows: TGTGCCAGCAGCGGGGGACTAGCGGGATTCAATGAGCAGTTCTTC.

The chain combines TRBV5-4 with TRBJ2-3, with 13 bases identical to TRBD2. This CDR3 contains 16 residues. Germline CDR1 SGHNT, CDR2 YYREEE (reference sequence). Trimming took 4 bases from V and 5 from J; bases not matched to a gene: 7. CDR3 residues: CASSRGLAGARDTQYF. The CDR3 nucleotides are TGTGCCAGCAGCCGAGGACTAGCGGGAGCCCGAGATACGCAGTATTTT.